This TCR beta chain was obtained from a study of CD4+ T cells in melanoma. Whole-study findings and limits: Diverse differentiation states were reported for melanoma neoantigen-specific CD4+ T cells. CD8+ T cell, macrophage and B cell function reportedly correlated with neoantigen-specific CD4+ T cells.

Generated by immunoSEQ multiplex PCR, the TCRdb table keeps only in-frame clones and is missing some. Here the sample spans roughly 18,000 clones, roughly 80% being singletons. This clone was observed a single time. Its specificity is unknown. The receptor comes from a human donor with melanoma. Material: cells from a culture (not recorded whether cultured in vitro).

CDR3 loop: CASSPLLRRSQETQYF. CDR3 DNA: TGCGCCAGCAGCCCCCTCTTGCGGCGATCTCAAGAGACCCAGTACTTC. The chain is built from TRBV4-1 and TRBJ2-5, with D unresolved. This CDR3 region has 16 residues. The V gene lost 4 bases and the J gene lost 2 bases, with 17 bases spanning the gap. Germline loops: CDR1 MGHRA, CDR2 YSYEKL.